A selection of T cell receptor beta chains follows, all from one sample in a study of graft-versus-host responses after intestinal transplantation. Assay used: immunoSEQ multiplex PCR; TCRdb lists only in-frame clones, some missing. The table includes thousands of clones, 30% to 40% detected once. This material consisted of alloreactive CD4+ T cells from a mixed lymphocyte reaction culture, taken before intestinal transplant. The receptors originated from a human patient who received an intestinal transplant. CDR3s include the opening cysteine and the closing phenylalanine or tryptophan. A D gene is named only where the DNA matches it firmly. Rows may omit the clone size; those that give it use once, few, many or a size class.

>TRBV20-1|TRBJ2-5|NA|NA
CSASPLRAQYF
TGCAGTGCTAGCCCTCTGAGGGCCCAGTACTTC
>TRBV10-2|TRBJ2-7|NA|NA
CASSELHSYEQYF
TGCGCCAGCAGTGAGCTTCACAGCTACGAGCAGTACTTC
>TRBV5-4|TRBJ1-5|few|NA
CASSLQGRNQPQHF
TGTGCCAGCAGCTTACAGGGAAGAAATCAGCCCCAGCATTTT
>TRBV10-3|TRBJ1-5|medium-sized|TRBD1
CAVGTGRYQPQHF
TGTGCCGTTGGGACAGGGCGGTATCAGCCCCAGCATTTT
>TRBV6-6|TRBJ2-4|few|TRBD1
CASSDRVQYF
TGTGCCAGCAGCGACAGGGTTCAGTACTTC
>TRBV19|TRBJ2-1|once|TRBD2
CASSIPRLAGLKFF
TGTGCCAGTAGTATACCTCGACTAGCGGGGTTGAAGTTCTTC
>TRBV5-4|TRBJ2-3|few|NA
CASSSKGGRKGDTQYF
TGTGCCAGCAGCTCGAAAGGAGGGCGAAAAGGCGATACGCAGTATTTT
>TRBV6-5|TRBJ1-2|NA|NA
CATQGYTF
TGTGCTACTCAAGGCTACACCTTC
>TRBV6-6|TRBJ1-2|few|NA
CASSQQNYGYTF
TGTGCCAGCAGCCAACAAAACTATGGCTACACCTTC
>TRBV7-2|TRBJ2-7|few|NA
CASSLALLGSSAQYF
TGTGCCAGCAGCTTAGCGCTATTGGGGAGTTCCGCGCAGTACTTC
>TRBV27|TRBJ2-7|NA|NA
CASSLSSVHEQYF
TGTGCCAGCAGTTTATCATCAGTCCACGAGCAGTACTTC
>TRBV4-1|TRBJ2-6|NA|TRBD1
CASSPTPGQPSGANVLTF
TGCGCCAGCAGCCCCACTCCGGGACAGCCCTCTGGGGCCAACGTCCTGACTTTC
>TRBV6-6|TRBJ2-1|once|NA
CASSRGFGTEQFF
TGTGCCAGCAGCCGCGGATTCGGTACTGAGCAGTTCTTC
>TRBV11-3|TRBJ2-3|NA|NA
CASSLDRGDTQYF
TGTGCCAGCAGCTTAGACAGGGGAGATACGCAGTATTTT
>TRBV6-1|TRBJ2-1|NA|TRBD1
CASGPGQGDNEQFF
TGTGCCAGCGGTCCGGGACAGGGAGACAATGAGCAGTTCTTC
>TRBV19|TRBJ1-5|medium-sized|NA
CASSITGSNQPQHF
TGTGCCAGTAGTATAACGGGGAGCAATCAGCCCCAGCATTTT
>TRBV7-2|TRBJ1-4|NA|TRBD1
CASSFLVGTGGEKLFF
TGTGCCAGCAGCTTCCTTGTTGGGACAGGGGGTGAAAAACTGTTTTTT
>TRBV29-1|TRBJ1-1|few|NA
CSWGGHSTEAFF
TGCAGCTGGGGAGGGCATAGCACTGAAGCTTTCTTT
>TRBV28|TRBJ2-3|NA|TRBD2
CASSLDLAGGSDTQYF
TGTGCCAGCAGTTTAGACTTAGCGGGGGGGTCGGATACGCAGTATTTT
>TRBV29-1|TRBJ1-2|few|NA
CSVELPGVNGYTF
TGCAGCGTTGAACTGCCAGGGGTGAATGGCTACACCTTC
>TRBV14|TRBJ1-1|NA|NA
CASSQDWAAFF
TGTGCCAGCAGCCAAGATTGGGCAGCTTTCTTT
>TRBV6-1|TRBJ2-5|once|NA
CASSEPNREETQYF
TGTGCCAGCAGTGAACCAAACAGGGAAGAGACCCAGTACTTC
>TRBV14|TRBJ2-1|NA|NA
CASSPQYNEQFF
TGTGCCAGCAGCCCCCAGTACAATGAGCAGTTCTTC
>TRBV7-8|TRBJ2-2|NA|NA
CASSLREVNTGELFF
TGTGCCAGCAGCTTACGAGAAGTAAACACCGGGGAGCTGTTTTTT
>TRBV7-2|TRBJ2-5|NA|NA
CASSLGPLETQYF
TGTGCCAGCAGCTTAGGGCCGCTGGAGACCCAGTACTTC
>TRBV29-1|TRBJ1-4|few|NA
CSVGAGTTNEKLFF
TGCAGCGTGGGGGCCGGTACAACTAATGAAAAACTGTTTTTT
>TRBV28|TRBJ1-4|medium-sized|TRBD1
CASKTGQGQGREKLFF
TGTGCCAGCAAAACGGGCCAGGGACAGGGAAGGGAAAAACTGTTTTTT
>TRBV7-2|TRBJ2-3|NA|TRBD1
CASSPARGRTDTQYF
TGTGCCAGCAGCCCGGCCAGGGGGCGGACAGATACGCAGTATTTT
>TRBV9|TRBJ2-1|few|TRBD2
CASSALAGLYNEQFF
TGTGCCAGCAGCGCCCTAGCGGGACTCTACAATGAGCAGTTCTTC
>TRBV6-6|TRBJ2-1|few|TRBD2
CASRTGGVYNEQFF
TGTGCCAGCAGGACCGGGGGGGTCTACAATGAGCAGTTCTTC
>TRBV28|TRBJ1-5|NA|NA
CASSLWGYGNQPQHF
TGTGCCAGCAGTTTATGGGGTTACGGGAATCAGCCCCAGCATTTT
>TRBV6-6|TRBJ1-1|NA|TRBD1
CASSYGRGLNTEAFF
TGTGCCAGCAGTTATGGCAGGGGGCTGAACACTGAAGCTTTCTTT
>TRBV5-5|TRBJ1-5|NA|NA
CASSLGNVGRPDQPQHF
TGTGCCAGCAGCTTGGGGAACGTGGGGCGCCCGGATCAGCCCCAGCATTTT
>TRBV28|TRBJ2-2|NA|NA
CASRHTNTGELFF
TGTGCCAGTCGACATACGAACACCGGGGAGCTGTTTTTT
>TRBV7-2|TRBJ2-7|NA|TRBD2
CASRAVAGAPLGQYF
TGTGCCAGCAGGGCCGTAGCGGGGGCCCCACTGGGGCAGTACTTC
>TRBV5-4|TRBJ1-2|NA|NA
CASSQDSGRAGYTF
TGTGCCAGCAGCCAAGATAGCGGGAGGGCTGGCTACACCTTC
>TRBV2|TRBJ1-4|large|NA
CASRYATNEKLFF
TGTGCCAGCAGATATGCAACTAATGAAAAACTGTTTTTT
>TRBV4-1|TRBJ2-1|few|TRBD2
CASSQNSGRAWDEQFF
TGCGCCAGCAGCCAGAATAGCGGGAGGGCCTGGGATGAGCAGTTCTTC
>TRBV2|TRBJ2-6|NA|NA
CASSEVHSGANVLTF
TGTGCCAGCAGTGAAGTCCACTCTGGGGCCAACGTCCTGACTTTC
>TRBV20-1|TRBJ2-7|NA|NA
CSAGGTYEQYF
TGCAGTGCTGGAGGTACTTACGAGCAGTACTTC
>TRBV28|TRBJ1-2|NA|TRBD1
CASSFGQGAPRSNYGYTF
TGTGCCAGCAGTTTCGGGCAGGGGGCCCCCCGAAGTAACTATGGCTACACCTTC
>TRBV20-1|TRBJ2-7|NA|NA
CSAGGTYEQYF
TGCAGTGCAGGCGGAACCTACGAGCAGTACTTC
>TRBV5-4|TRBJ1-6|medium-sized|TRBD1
CASSLVGHRGNSPLHF
TGTGCCAGCAGCTTGGTTGGCCACAGGGGAAATTCACCCCTCCACTTT
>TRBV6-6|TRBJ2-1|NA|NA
CASSFLEGHNEQFF
TGTGCCAGCAGTTTTTTGGAGGGGCACAATGAGCAGTTCTTC
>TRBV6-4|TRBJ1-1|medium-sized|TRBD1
CASSPRTGGNTEAFF
TGTGCCAGCAGTCCTAGGACAGGAGGGAACACTGAAGCTTTCTTT
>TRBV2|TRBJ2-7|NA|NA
CASSTGSYEQYF
TGTGCCAGCAGTACAGGCTCCTACGAGCAGTACTTC
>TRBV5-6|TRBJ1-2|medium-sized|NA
CASSLRGGYGYTF
TGTGCCAGCAGCTTGCGGGGTGGCTATGGCTACACCTTC
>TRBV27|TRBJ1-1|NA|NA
CASSRRTVTSTEAFF
TGTGCCAGCAGTCGACGGACAGTAACAAGCACTGAAGCTTTCTTT
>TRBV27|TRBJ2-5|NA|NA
CASKRTILQETQYF
TGTGCCAGCAAACGGACTATCCTACAAGAGACCCAGTACTTC